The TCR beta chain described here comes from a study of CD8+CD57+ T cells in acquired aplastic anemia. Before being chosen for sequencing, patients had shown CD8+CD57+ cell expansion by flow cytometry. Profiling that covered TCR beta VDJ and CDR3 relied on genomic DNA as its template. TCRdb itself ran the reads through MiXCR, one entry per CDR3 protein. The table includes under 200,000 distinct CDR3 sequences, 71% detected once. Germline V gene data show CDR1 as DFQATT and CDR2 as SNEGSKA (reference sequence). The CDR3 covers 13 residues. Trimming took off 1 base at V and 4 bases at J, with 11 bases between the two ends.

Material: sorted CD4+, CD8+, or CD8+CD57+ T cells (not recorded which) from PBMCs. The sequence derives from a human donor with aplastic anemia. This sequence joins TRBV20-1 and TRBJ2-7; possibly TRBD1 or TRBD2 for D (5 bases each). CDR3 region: CSARGAREYEQYF. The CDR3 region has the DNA TGCAGTGCTAGAGGCGCCAGGGAGTACGAGCAGTACTTC.